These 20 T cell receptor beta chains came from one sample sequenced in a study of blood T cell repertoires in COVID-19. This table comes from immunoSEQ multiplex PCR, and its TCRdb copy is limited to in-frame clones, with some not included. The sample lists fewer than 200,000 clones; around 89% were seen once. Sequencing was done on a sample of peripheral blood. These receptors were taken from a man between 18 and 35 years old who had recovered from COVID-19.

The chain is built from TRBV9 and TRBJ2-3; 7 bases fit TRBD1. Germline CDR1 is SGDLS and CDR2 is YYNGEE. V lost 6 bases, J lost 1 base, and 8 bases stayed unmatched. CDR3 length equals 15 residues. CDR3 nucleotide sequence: TGTGCCAGCAACCTAGGGGGCGCCGGCACAGATACGCAGTATTTT. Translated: CASNLGGAGTDTQYF.

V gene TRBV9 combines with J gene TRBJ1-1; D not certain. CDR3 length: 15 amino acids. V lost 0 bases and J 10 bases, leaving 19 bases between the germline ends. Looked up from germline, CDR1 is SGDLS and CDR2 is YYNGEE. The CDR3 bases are TGTGCCAGCAGCGTAGGACCCAGGCCTTCCCCAGGAGCTTTCTTT. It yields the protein CASSVGPRPSPGAFF.

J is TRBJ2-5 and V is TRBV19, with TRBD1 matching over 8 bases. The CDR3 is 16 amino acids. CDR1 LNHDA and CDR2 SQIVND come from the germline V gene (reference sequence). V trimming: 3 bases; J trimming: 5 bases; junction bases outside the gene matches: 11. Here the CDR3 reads CASSMIPGTGLETQYF. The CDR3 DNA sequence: TGTGCCAGTAGTATGATCCCCGGGACAGGCTTGGAGACCCAGTACTTC. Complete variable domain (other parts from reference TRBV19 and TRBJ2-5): DGGITQSPKYLFRKEGQNVTLSCEQNLNHDAMYWYRQDPGQGLRLIYYSQIVNDFQKGDIAEGYSVSREKKESFPLTVTSAQKNPTAFYLCASSMIPGTGLETQYFGPGTRLLVL.

Here the CDR3 DNA reads TGTGCCAGCAGCGGGGACAGGGGGGCGGTGAGACCCCTCCACTTT. The encoded protein is CASSGDRGAVRPLHF. V and J are TRBV9 and TRBJ1-6; 11 nucleotides agree with TRBD1. The germline V gene encodes CDR1 SGDLS and CDR2 YYNGEE. V lost 3 bases, J lost 12 bases, and 8 bases stayed unmatched. The CDR3 contains 15 residues.

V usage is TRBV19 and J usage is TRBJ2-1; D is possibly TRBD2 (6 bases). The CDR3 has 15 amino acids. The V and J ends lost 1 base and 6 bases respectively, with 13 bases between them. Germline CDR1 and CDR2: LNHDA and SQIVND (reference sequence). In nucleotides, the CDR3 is TGTGCCAGTAGTATAGGGGCTAGCGTACCCAATGAGCAGTTCTTC. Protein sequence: CASSIGASVPNEQFF.

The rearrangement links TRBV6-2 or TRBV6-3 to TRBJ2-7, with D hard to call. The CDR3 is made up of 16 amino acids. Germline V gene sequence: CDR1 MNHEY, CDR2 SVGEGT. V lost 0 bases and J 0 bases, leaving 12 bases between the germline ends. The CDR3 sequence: CASSYSRPTGSYEQYF. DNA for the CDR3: TGTGCCAGCAGTTACTCGAGGCCGACGGGCTCCTACGAGCAGTACTTC.

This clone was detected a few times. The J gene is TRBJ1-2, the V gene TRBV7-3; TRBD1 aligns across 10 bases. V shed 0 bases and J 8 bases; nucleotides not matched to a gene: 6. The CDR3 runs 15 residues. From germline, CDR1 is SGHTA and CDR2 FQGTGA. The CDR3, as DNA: TGTGCCAGCAGCTTAACGACAGGGGGCGCTCAGGGCTACACCTTC. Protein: CASSLTTGGAQGYTF.

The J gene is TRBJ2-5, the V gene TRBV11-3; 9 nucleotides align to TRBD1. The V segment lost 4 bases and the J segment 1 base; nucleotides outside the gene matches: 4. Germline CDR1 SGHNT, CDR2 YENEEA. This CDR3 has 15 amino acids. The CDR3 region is CASSSGQGPQETQYF. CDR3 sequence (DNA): TGTGCCAGCAGCTCCGGACAGGGGCCCCAAGAGACCCAGTACTTC.

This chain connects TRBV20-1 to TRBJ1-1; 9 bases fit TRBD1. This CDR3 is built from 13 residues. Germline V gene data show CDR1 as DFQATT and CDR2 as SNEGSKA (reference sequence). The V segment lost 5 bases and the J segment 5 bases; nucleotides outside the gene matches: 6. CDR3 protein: CSAGGQGMTEAFF. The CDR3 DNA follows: TGCAGTGCTGGTGGACAGGGGATGACTGAAGCTTTCTTT.

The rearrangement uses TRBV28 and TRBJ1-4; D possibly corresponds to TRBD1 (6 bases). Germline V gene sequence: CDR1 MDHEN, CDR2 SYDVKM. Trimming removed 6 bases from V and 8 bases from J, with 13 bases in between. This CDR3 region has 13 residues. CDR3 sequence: CASRRGGQEKLFF. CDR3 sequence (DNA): TGTGCCAGCAGACGGGGGGGACAAGAAAAACTGTTTTTT.

CDR3 DNA sequence: TGTGCCAGCAGTTTATACTCGACAGTGAGCAATCAGCCCCAGCATTTT. Protein product: CASSLYSTVSNQPQHF. V gene TRBV27 combines with J gene TRBJ1-5, with D possibly being TRBD1 (5 bases). Trimming took 1 base from V and 1 from J, leaving 11 bases between them. The germline V gene has CDR1 MNHEY and CDR2 SMNVEV (reference sequence). This CDR3 has 16 residues.

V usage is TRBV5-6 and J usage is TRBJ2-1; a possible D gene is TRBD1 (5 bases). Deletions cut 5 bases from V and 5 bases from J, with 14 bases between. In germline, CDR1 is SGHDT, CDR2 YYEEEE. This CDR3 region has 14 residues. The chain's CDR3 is CASRRTGDNNEQFF. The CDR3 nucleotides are TGTGCCAGCAGAAGAACAGGAGATAACAATGAGCAGTTCTTC.

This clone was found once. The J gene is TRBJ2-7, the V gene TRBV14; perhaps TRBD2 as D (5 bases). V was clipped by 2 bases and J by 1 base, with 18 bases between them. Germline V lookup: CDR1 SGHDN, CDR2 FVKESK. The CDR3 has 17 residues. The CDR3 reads CASSQLNRGNISYEQYF. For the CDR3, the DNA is TGTGCCAGCAGCCAACTAAACCGAGGGAACATTTCCTACGAGCAGTACTTC.

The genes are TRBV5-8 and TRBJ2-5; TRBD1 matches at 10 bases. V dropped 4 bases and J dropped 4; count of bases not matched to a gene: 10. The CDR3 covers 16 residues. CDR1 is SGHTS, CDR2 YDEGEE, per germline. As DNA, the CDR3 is TGTGCCAGCAGCGCCGGCGACAGGGGGCTCGGAGAGACCCAGTACTTC. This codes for CASSAGDRGLGETQYF.

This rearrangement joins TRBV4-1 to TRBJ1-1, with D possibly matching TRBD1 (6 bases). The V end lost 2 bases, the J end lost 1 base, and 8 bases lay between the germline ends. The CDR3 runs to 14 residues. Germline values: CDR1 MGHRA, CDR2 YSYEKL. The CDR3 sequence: CASSQPTGNTEAFF. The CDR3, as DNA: TGCGCCAGCAGCCAACCGACAGGGAACACTGAAGCTTTCTTT.

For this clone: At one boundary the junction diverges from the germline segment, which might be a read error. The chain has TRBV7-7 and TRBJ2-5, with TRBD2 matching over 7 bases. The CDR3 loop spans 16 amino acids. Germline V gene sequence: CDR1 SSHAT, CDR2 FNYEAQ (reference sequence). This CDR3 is CASSLGSSGTEETQYF. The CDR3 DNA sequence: TGTGCTAGCAGCTTAGGCTCTAGCGGTACCGAAGAGACCCAGTACTTC. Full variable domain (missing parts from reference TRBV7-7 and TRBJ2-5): GAGVSQSPRYKVTKRGQDVTLRCDPISSHATLYWYQQALGQGPEFLTYFNYEAQPDKSGLPSDRFSAERPEGSISTLTIQRTEQRDSAMYRCASSLGSSGTEETQYFGPGTRLLVL.

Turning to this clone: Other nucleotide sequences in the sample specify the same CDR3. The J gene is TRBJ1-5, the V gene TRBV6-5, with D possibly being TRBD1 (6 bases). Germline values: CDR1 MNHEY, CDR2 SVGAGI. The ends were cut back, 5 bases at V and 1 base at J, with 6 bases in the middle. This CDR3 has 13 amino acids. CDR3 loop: CASSQGSNQPQHF. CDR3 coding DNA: TGTGCCAGCAGTCAGGGGAGCAATCAGCCCCAGCATTTT.

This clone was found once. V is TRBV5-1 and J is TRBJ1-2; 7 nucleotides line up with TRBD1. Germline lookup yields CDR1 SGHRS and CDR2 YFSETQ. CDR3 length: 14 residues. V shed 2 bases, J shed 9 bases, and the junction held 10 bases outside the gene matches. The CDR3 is CASSLGDRKVSYTF. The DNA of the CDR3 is TGCGCCAGCAGCTTAGGGGACAGAAAAGTGAGCTACACCTTC.

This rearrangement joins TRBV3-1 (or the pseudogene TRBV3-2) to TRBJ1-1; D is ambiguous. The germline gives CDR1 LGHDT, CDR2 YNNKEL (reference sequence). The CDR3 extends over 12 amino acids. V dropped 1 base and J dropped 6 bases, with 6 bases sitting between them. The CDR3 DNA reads TGTGCCAGCAGCCAAGGAGGCGCTGAAGCTTTCTTT. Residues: CASSQGGAEAFF.

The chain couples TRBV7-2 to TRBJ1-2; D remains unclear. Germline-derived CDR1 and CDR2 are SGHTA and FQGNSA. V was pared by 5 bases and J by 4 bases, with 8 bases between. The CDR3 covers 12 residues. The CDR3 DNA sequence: TGTGCCAGCAGCCCCGACACCTATGGCTACACCTTC. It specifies CASSPDTYGYTF.